A single T cell receptor beta chain is shown here with its context. The CDR3 has 13 residues. Germline-derived CDR1 and CDR2 are SQVTM and ANQGSEA. Trimming took off 8 bases at V and 1 base at J, with 13 bases between the two ends. The data originate from a study of blood T cell repertoires in COVID-19. Study-wide context: COVID-19 samples, acute and convalescent, were from the United States, Italy and Spain.

The method was immunoSEQ multiplex PCR; TCRdb's version includes in-frame clones alone and lacks a portion of them. The profile covers about 340,000 clones, with about four fifths appearing a single time and 2.5% to 3% taken by the ten largest. This receptor was identified in a man aged 30 to 39 with active or convalescent COVID-19. The specimen sequenced was peripheral blood. The chain joins TRBV29-1 to TRBJ2-3; D perhaps matches TRBD2 (6 bases). The CDR3 DNA sequence: TGCAGCTCCGAGGGACTTCGCACAGATACGCAGTATTTT. Translating gives CSSEGLRTDTQYF.